This entry is about one T cell receptor (beta chain). The sample is drawn from a study of blood T cell repertoires in COVID-19. Method: immunoSEQ multiplex PCR; TCRdb's copy keeps in-frame clones and lacks some. Among 350,000 to 450,000 clones listed, just over 90% were seen once. The CDR3 is 15 amino acids. V gave up 5 bases and J gave up 4 bases; unmatched junction bases: 4. The germline CDR1 and CDR2 sequences are SGHVS and FNYEAQ. Sequenced: PBMCs or T cells enriched from blood (not recorded which). This sequence joins TRBV7-6 and TRBJ2-1; 11 bases agree with TRBD2. The sequence came from a woman aged 35 to 49 who had been exposed to COVID-19. CDR3: CASSPLAGGYNEQFF. CDR3 DNA: TGTGCCAGCAGCCCGCTAGCGGGGGGTTACAATGAGCAGTTCTTC. Looking up the rest from reference TRBV7-6 and TRBJ2-1 gives the full variable domain: GAGVSQSPRYKVTKRGQDVALRCDPISGHVSLYWYRQALGQGPEFLTYFNYEAQQDKSGLPNDRFSAERPEGSISTLTIQRTEQRDSAMYRCASSPLAGGYNEQFFGPGTRLTVL.